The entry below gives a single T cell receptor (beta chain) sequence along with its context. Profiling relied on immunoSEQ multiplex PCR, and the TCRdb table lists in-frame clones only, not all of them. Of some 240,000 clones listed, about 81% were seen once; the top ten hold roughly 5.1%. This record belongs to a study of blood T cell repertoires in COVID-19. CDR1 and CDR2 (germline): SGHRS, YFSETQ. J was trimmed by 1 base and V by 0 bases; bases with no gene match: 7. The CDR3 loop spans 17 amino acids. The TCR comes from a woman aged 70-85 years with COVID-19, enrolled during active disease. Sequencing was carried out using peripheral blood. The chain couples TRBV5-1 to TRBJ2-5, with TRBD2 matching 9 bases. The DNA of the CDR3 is TGCGCCAGCAGCTTGGTACTAGCGGGTTTCGGCCAAGAGACCCAGTACTTC. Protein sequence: CASSLVLAGFGQETQYF.